The T cell receptor beta chain described here comes from a study of T cells in Graves' hyperthyroidism and ophthalmopathy. The investigators amplified TCR beta CDR3 regions from RNA transcripts. A set of HTBI primers served as the primers for a first-round RT-PCR of the TCR CDR3. Each CDR3 protein gets one entry after TCRdb re-called the multiplex PCR reads with MiXCR. The table includes under 700,000 distinct CDR3 sequences, roughly 46% detected once. In its sample, this clonotype was seen once. There are 15 residues in the CDR3. Trimming left V 9 bases short and J 3 bases short, with 17 bases between. In germline, CDR1 is LNHNV, CDR2 YYDKDF (reference sequence).

The clonotype was recovered from a woman aged 18-30 years with Graves' hyperthyroidism. The J gene is TRBJ2-2, the V gene TRBV15; D not resolved. Specimen: peripheral blood or thyroid tissue (not recorded which). DNA for the CDR3: TGTGCCACTAGCCTACGGGCAGATTACACCGGGGAGCTGTTTTTT. The encoded protein is CATSLRADYTGELFF.